The clone carrying this T cell receptor (beta chain) came up a few times. The antigen is not known. This entry belongs to a study of beta chain features in type 1 diabetes. Study summary: The examined sorted cells totaled over 85,000,000 across samples.

Study outcomes and limitations: Patients with Type 1 diabetes showed moderately but significantly shorter TCRB CDR3s in all four CD4+ subsets. Sequencing the cDNA could make cells with high TCR expression show up more than they should. In type 1 diabetes patients, VDJ junctions had fewer insertions; deletions at these junctions were more frequent. Sampled from patients, naive, central memory and Treg TCRB repertoires appeared more similar than those sampled from healthy donors.

The germline V gene encodes CDR1 MDHEN and CDR2 SYDVKM. The CDR3 sequence is 16 residues long. The ends lost 1 base at V and 10 bases at J; junction bases unmatched: 9. The investigators reverse transcribed all of the isolated RNA, so they sequenced expressed TCRB transcripts. Measured with immunoSEQ multiplex PCR; TCRdb has only the in-frame clones, and not every one. This table has a few hundred thousand clones, about a tenth appearing once. The chain is built from TRBV28 and TRBJ1-6, with 8 nucleotides matching TRBD1. This sequence originates from a man under 40 with type 1 diabetes. Source material: naive CD4+ T cells from blood. The CDR3 here is CASSLSGGVKRSPLHF. The CDR3 nucleotides read TGTGCCAGCAGTTTATCAGGGGGCGTAAAAAGGTCACCCCTCCACTTT.